These 29 T cell receptor beta chains came from one sample sequenced in a study of T cell responses to AZD1222 COVID-19 vaccine. Produced via immunoSEQ multiplex PCR; TCRdb's table is partial and in-frame only. The sample has about 150,000 clones, roughly nine tenths seen once. This sample comprised peripheral blood, obtained on day 0 of AZD1222 vaccination. These receptors were collected from an adult in good health.

This chain uses TRBV3-1 (or the pseudogene TRBV3-2) with TRBJ2-1; no clear D. The CDR3 is 13 amino acids. Trimming stripped 6 bases from V and 0 bases from J, with 6 bases between. Germline CDR1 is LGHDT and CDR2 is YNNKEL (reference sequence). In nucleotides, the CDR3 is TGTGCCAGCAGAGGGTTCTCCTACAATGAGCAGTTCTTC. Protein product: CASRGFSYNEQFF.

This sequence joins TRBV10-3 and TRBJ2-7; D is uncertain. The germline V gene encodes CDR1 ENHRY and CDR2 SYGVKD. The CDR3 contains 12 residues. The ends were cut back, 0 bases at V and 4 bases at J, with 4 bases in the middle. The chain's CDR3 is CAISESGYEQYF. CDR3 in DNA: TGTGCCATCAGTGAGTCAGGGTACGAGCAGTACTTC.

The chain employs TRBV6-5 and TRBJ2-7, with TRBD1 identical over 7 bases. The CDR3 length is 14 residues. Germline V CDR1 and CDR2: MNHEY, SVGAGI. The J segment lost 5 bases and the V segment lost 5 bases, leaving 9 bases of the junction unmatched. Here the CDR3 DNA reads TGTGCCAGCAGTCCCATGACAGGGATCCACGAGCAGTACTTC. Protein product: CASSPMTGIHEQYF.

The rearrangement links TRBV11-2 to TRBJ1-3; D call uncertain. Germline CDR1 SGHAT, CDR2 FQNNGV. The CDR3 is 19 amino acids. Between the trimmed V and J ends, which lost 4 bases and 0 bases, there was a span of 22 bases. CDR3 sequence: CASSSPEPIGRDSGNTIYF. The CDR3 DNA reads TGTGCCAGCAGCTCACCCGAACCAATCGGCAGAGACTCTGGAAACACCATATATTTT. The complete variable domain, with remaining parts taken from reference TRBV11-2 and TRBJ1-3, reads EAGVAQSPRYKIIEKRQSVAFWCNPISGHATLYWYQQILGQGPKLLIQFQNNGVVDDSQLPKDRFSAERLKGVDSTLKIQPAKLEDSAVYLCASSSPEPIGRDSGNTIYFGEGSWLTVV.

The chain joins TRBV27 to TRBJ2-2; D might be TRBD2 (5 bases). The V and J ends lost 7 bases and 2 bases respectively, with 14 bases between them. The length of the CDR3 is 15 residues. Germline V gene sequence: CDR1 MNHEY, CDR2 SMNVEV (reference sequence). The DNA for the CDR3 is TGTGCCAGCAATCGTGGAGCGGCTAACACCGGGGAGCTGTTTTTT. Its translation: CASNRGAANTGELFF.

The chain employs TRBV4-3 and TRBJ2-5; 7 nucleotides agree with TRBD1. Looked up from germline, CDR1 is LGHNA and CDR2 is YSLEER. This CDR3 spans 14 amino acids. The J segment lost 3 bases and the V segment lost 4 bases, leaving 5 bases of the junction unmatched. The DNA of the CDR3 is TGCGCCAGCAGCCGACAAACAGGGGAAGAGACCCAGTACTTC. It codes for CASSRQTGEETQYF.

This sequence joins TRBV28 and TRBJ1-3; D unresolved. Germline V gene data show CDR1 as MDHEN and CDR2 as SYDVKM. The CDR3 runs 15 residues. The V and J ends lost 3 bases and 0 bases respectively, with 9 bases between them. CDR3 bases: TGTGCCAGCAGTTTCGGGGTACTCTCTGGAAACACCATATATTTT. Translating it yields CASSFGVLSGNTIYF.

This clone was detected a few times. The V gene is TRBV5-4, the J gene TRBJ2-3, with TRBD2 as a possible D gene (6 bases). The CDR3 has 15 amino acids. CDR1 is SGHNT and CDR2 is YYREEE in the germline V gene (reference sequence). V was clipped by 4 bases and J by 1 base, with 13 bases between them. CDR3 sequence: CASSPGSPGTDTQYF. CDR3 coding DNA: TGTGCCAGCAGCCCCGGGAGTCCGGGCACAGATACGCAGTATTTT.

The V and J genes are TRBV6-4 and TRBJ2-3, with a weak D call TRBD1 (5 bases). This CDR3 comprises 15 residues. Trimming stripped 2 bases from V and 0 bases from J, with 9 bases between. From germline, CDR1 is MRHNA and CDR2 SNTAGT. CDR3 residues: CASSDGDRSTDTQYF. CDR3 in DNA: TGTGCCAGCAGTGACGGTGACAGAAGCACAGATACGCAGTATTTT.

This chain joins TRBV28 and TRBJ2-1; 10 bases line up with TRBD2. Trimming at V came to 6 bases and at J to 3 bases, leaving 11 bases not matched to a gene. Germline CDR1 reads MDHEN; CDR2 reads SYDVKM. This CDR3 is 17 amino acids long. The CDR3 region is CASRPSWLAGVYNEQFF. The CDR3 DNA sequence: TGTGCCAGCAGACCCTCGTGGCTAGCGGGAGTCTACAATGAGCAGTTCTTC.

The chain carries TRBV10-1 and TRBJ2-3; a possible D gene is TRBD1 (6 bases). Trimming pared 0 bases from V and 3 bases from J, leaving 16 bases between. There are 17 residues in the CDR3. CDR1 WNHNN and CDR2 SYGVQD come from the germline V gene (reference sequence). CDR3 sequence (DNA): TGCGCCAGCAGTGAGTCCAAGGGCAGGGGAAGGACAGATACGCAGTATTTT. Protein product: CASSESKGRGRTDTQYF.

This rearrangement joins TRBV3-1 (or the pseudogene TRBV3-2) to TRBJ1-5; D not resolved. The CDR3 is 13 amino acids. CDR1 is LGHDT, CDR2 YNNKEL, per germline (reference sequence). V gave up 1 base and J gave up 8 bases, with 9 bases separating them. The chain's CDR3 is CASSQGPSKPQHF. The CDR3, as DNA: TGTGCCAGCAGCCAAGGTCCAAGCAAGCCCCAGCATTTT.

The V gene is TRBV19, the J gene TRBJ1-2; perhaps TRBD1 as D (5 bases). The CDR3 loop spans 14 amino acids. Trimming left V 1 base short and J 6 bases short, with 12 bases between. Per germline, CDR1 LNHDA and CDR2 SQIVND (reference sequence). The CDR3: CASSIGSGHHGYTF. The CDR3 DNA sequence: TGTGCCAGTAGTATAGGATCCGGACATCATGGCTACACCTTC.

The CDR3 reads CASSVATGQIYEQYF. CDR3 nucleotides: TGTGCCAGCAGCGTAGCTACTGGACAGATCTACGAGCAGTACTTC. V and J are TRBV9 and TRBJ2-7, with D tentatively TRBD1 (6 bases). Deletions cut 0 bases from V and 3 bases from J, with 13 bases between. The CDR3 totals 15 residues. Germline V gene sequence: CDR1 SGDLS, CDR2 YYNGEE.

The chain recombines TRBV29-1 with TRBJ2-5, with D maybe TRBD2 (5 bases). CDR1 SQVTM and CDR2 ANQGSEA come from the germline V gene. The CDR3 is 12 amino acids. The V and J ends lost 4 bases and 2 bases respectively, with 8 bases between them. The CDR3 reads CSVVGGQETQYF. DNA for the CDR3: TGCAGCGTTGTGGGCGGGCAAGAGACCCAGTACTTC.

CDR3 in DNA: TGTGCCAGCAGGCCGGGACACATAAATACCCGGGGCTACACCTTC. Translating gives CASRPGHINTRGYTF. The chain recombines TRBV4-2 with TRBJ1-2; D is possibly TRBD1 (6 bases). V lost 6 bases and J 8 bases, leaving 22 bases between the germline ends. In germline, CDR1 is LGHNA, CDR2 YNFKEQ. CDR3 length: 15 amino acids.

The chain couples TRBV5-8 to TRBJ2-6; TRBD2 might be the D (5 bases). CDR3 length: 16 residues. V lost 4 bases to trimming and J lost 0 bases, with 11 bases between them. Germline loops: CDR1 SGHTS, CDR2 YDEGEE. The CDR3 region is CASSPTLASGANVLTF. In nucleotides, the CDR3 is TGTGCCAGCAGCCCGACTCTAGCCTCTGGGGCCAACGTCCTGACTTTC.

The chain employs TRBV6-5 and TRBJ1-4; D might be TRBD1 (5 bases). Germline V gene data show CDR1 as MNHEY and CDR2 as SVGAGI. Trimming took 5 bases from V and 4 from J, leaving 11 bases between them. CDR3 length equals 14 residues. The CDR3 here is CASSTRGGNEKLFF. The CDR3 DNA reads TGTGCCAGCAGTACTCGCGGGGGTAATGAAAAACTGTTTTTT.

The rearrangement joins TRBV3-1 (or the pseudogene TRBV3-2) to TRBJ2-5, with D hard to call. The CDR3 contains 14 residues. Germline V gives CDR1 LGHDT, CDR2 YNNKEL (reference sequence). V shed 5 bases and J shed 5 bases, with 15 bases lying between them. CDR3 sequence: CASSVYALSETQYF. The DNA of the CDR3 is TGTGCCAGCAGCGTATATGCTCTCTCTGAGACCCAGTACTTC.

J is TRBJ1-1 and V is TRBV7-3, with D maybe TRBD1 (6 bases). Trimming removed 3 bases at V and 4 bases at J, with 9 bases between. The V gene's germline CDR1 is SGHTA and CDR2 FQGTGA. This CDR3 is 13 amino acids long. The CDR3 is CASSFGGPTEAFF. The CDR3 DNA is TGTGCCAGCAGCTTTGGGGGCCCCACTGAAGCTTTCTTT.

The chain recombines TRBV28 with TRBJ2-5; 8 bases line up with TRBD2. CDR1 and CDR2 from the germline V gene are MDHEN and SYDVKM. The CDR3 runs 18 residues. Trimming cost V 6 bases and J 3 bases; bases outside gene matches: 18. Here the CDR3 reads CASRGVGSGIEREETQYF. The CDR3 nucleotides read TGTGCCAGCAGGGGGGTTGGTAGCGGGATAGAAAGGGAAGAGACCCAGTACTTC.

The chain carries TRBV18 and TRBJ1-1, with a possible D match to TRBD1 (5 bases). Trimming took off 3 bases at V and 1 base at J, with 12 bases between the two ends. CDR3 length: 15 residues. Germline V gene sequence: CDR1 KGHSH, CDR2 LQKENI. CDR3 amino acids: CASSPRDGPNTEAFF. The CDR3 nucleotides read TGTGCCAGCTCACCCCGGGACGGGCCGAACACTGAAGCTTTCTTT.

J is TRBJ2-5 and V is TRBV5-5; D not resolved. Germline CDR1 and CDR2: SGHKS and YYEKEE (reference sequence). Trimming took 3 bases from V and 4 from J, leaving 13 bases between them. The CDR3 is 14 residues long. The DNA for the CDR3 is TGTGCCAGCAGCTATACGTCATCGGGAGAGACCCAGTACTTC. Protein: CASSYTSSGETQYF.

The rearrangement uses TRBV27 and TRBJ2-3; D not resolved. CDR1 and CDR2 from the germline V gene are MNHEY and SMNVEV (reference sequence). CDR3 length: 14 residues. Trimming cost V 1 base and J 1 base, with 6 bases left between them. CDR3 DNA: TGTGCCAGCAGTTTATATCCGGGCACAGATACGCAGTATTTT. Its protein product is CASSLYPGTDTQYF.

J is TRBJ1-2 and V is TRBV3-1 (or the pseudogene TRBV3-2); D gene ambiguous. The germline CDR1 and CDR2 sequences are LGHDT and YNNKEL (reference sequence). The CDR3 contains 14 residues. V dropped 1 base and J dropped 5 bases, with 11 bases sitting between them. CDR3 DNA sequence: TGTGCCAGCAGCCAAGGCGAGGGATGGTATGGCTACACCTTC. This translates into CASSQGEGWYGYTF.

The V gene is TRBV14, the J gene TRBJ2-1; 10 bases map to TRBD2. With V trimmed by 3 bases and J by 3 bases, 5 bases remained unmatched. The length of the CDR3 is 16 residues. Germline V lookup: CDR1 SGHDN, CDR2 FVKESK. The CDR3 DNA reads TGTGCCAGCAGCCATCGGACTAGCGGATACTACAATGAGCAGTTCTTC. Translation: CASSHRTSGYYNEQFF.

The chain couples TRBV9 to TRBJ1-3; D unclear. The CDR3 consists of 14 residues. Trimming stripped 7 bases from V and 0 bases from J, with 11 bases between. Germline CDR1 reads SGDLS; CDR2 reads YYNGEE. CDR3 amino acids: CASAPGNSGNTIYF. CDR3 coding DNA: TGTGCCAGCGCTCCGGGGAACTCTGGAAACACCATATATTTT.

The chain links TRBV28 to TRBJ1-3, with D possibly being TRBD1 (5 bases). From germline, CDR1 is MDHEN and CDR2 SYDVKM. The CDR3 sequence is 15 residues long. V dropped 5 bases and J dropped 1 base, with 12 bases sitting between them. The CDR3: CASSPYPGSGNTIYF. CDR3 sequence (DNA): TGTGCCAGCAGTCCTTACCCAGGGTCTGGAAACACCATATATTTT.

The chain uses TRBV2 and TRBJ2-3; D gene ambiguous. The CDR3 runs 12 residues. Per the germline V gene, CDR1 is SNHLY and CDR2 is FYNNEI. The ends were cut back, 3 bases at V and 7 bases at J, with 8 bases in the middle. CDR3 region: CASSETENTQYF. CDR3 bases: TGTGCCAGCAGTGAGACTGAAAATACGCAGTATTTT.